This T cell receptor beta chain was captured by sequencing in a study of early T cells in non-severe SARS-CoV-2 infection. For the study at large: From unsorted whole blood, bulk RNA was sequenced, and the chains remained unpaired.

This clonotype was seen more than once but under ten times. The V and J ends lost 9 bases and 0 bases respectively, with 12 bases between them. Looked up from germline, CDR1 is LNHDA and CDR2 is SQIVND (reference sequence). The CDR3 consists of 15 residues. TCRdb used MiXCR to reprocess the 5' RACE reads, holding one entry per CDR3 protein. The table shows about 63,000 distinct CDR3 sequences, with about an eighth occurring only once. The sample comprised whole blood. The chain carries TRBV19 and TRBJ2-6, with D perhaps TRBD2 (6 bases). This clonotype originated in an adult who was a healthcare worker with PCR-confirmed SARS-CoV-2 infection or an uninfected control (not recorded which). In DNA, the CDR3 is TGTGCCAGCGCATTGGGGGGCTCTGGGGCCAACGTCCTGACTTTC. This sequence encodes CASALGGSGANVLTF.